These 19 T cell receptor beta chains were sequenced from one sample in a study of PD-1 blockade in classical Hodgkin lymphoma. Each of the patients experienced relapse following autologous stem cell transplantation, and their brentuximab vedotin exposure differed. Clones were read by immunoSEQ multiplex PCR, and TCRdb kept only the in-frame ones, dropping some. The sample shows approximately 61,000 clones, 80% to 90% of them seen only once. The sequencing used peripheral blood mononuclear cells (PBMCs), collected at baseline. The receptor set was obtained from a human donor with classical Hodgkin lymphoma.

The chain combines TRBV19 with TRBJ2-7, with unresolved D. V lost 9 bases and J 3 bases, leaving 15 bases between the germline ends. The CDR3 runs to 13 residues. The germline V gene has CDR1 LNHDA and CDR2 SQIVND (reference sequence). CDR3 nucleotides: TGTGCCAGCGCCAAAACAGCGTTCTACGAGCAGTACTTC. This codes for CASAKTAFYEQYF.

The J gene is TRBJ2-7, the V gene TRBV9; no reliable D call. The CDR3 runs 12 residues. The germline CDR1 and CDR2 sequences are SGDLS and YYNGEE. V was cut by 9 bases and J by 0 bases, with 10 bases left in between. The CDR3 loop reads CATPGYSYEQYF. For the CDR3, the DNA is TGTGCCACCCCTGGGTACTCCTACGAGCAGTACTTC.

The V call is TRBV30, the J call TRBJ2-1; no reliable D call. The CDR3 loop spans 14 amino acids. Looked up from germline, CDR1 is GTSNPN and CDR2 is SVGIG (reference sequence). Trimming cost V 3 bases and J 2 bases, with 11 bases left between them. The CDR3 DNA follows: TGTGCCTGGAGGACTGGGGTCACCTACAATGAGCAGTTCTTC. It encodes CAWRTGVTYNEQFF.

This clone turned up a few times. This CDR3 is CASSGTTQNIQYF. As DNA, the CDR3 is TGTGCCAGCAGCGGGACTACTCAAAACATTCAGTACTTC. The chain couples TRBV2 to TRBJ2-4, with 7 bases lining up with TRBD2. CDR1 and CDR2 (germline): SNHLY, FYNNEI. The J segment lost 5 bases and the V segment lost 6 bases, leaving 4 bases of the junction unmatched. The CDR3 loop spans 13 amino acids.

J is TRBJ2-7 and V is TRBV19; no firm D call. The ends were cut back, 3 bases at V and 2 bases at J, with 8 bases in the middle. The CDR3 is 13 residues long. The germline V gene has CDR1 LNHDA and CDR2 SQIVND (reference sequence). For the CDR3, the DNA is TGTGCCAGTAGTATCCCAAGACCCTACGAGCAGTACTTC. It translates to CASSIPRPYEQYF.

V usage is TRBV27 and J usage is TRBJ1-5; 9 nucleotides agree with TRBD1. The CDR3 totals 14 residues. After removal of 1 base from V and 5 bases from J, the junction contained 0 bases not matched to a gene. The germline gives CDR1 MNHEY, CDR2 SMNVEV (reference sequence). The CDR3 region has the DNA TGTGCCAGCAGTTTATACAGGGGGCATCAGCCCCAGCATTTT. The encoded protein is CASSLYRGHQPQHF.

In nucleotides, the CDR3 is TGTGCCAGCAGTTACTTAGAGAGTTCCTACGAGCAGTACTTC. Its protein product is CASSYLESSYEQYF. V gene TRBV6-6 combines with J gene TRBJ2-7; D not certain. Trimming pared 1 base from V and 1 base from J, leaving 8 bases between. Germline CDR1 reads MNHNY; CDR2 reads SVGAGI (reference sequence). This CDR3 comprises 14 residues.

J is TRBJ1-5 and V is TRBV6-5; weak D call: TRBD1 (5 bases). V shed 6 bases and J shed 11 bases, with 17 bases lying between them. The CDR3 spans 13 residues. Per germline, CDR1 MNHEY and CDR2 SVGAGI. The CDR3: CASRTGDDLTQHF. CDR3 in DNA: TGTGCCAGCAGAACCGGGGACGATTTGACCCAGCATTTT.

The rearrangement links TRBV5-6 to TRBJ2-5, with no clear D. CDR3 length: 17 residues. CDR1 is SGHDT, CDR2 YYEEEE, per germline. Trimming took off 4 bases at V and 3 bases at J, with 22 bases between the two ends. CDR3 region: CASSPRIRTSWEETQYF. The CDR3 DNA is TGTGCCAGCAGCCCGCGGATCAGGACCTCATGGGAAGAGACCCAGTACTTC. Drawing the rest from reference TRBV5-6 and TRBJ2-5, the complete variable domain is DAGVTQSPTHLIKTRGQQVTLRCSPKSGHDTVSWYQQALGQGPQFIFQYYEEEERQRGNFPDRFSGHQFPNYSSELNVNALLLGDSALYLCASSPRIRTSWEETQYFGPGTRLLVL.

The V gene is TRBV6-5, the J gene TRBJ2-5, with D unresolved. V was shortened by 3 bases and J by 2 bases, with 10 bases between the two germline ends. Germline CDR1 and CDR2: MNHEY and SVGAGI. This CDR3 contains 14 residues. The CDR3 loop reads CASSYSGAQETQYF. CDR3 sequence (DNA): TGTGCCAGCAGTTATTCAGGTGCACAAGAGACCCAGTACTTC.

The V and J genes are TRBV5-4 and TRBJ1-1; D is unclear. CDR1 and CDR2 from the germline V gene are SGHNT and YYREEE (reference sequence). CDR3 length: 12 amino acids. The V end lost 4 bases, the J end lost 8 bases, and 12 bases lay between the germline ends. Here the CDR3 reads CASSPLLGEAFF. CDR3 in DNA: TGTGCCAGCAGCCCCCTTTTGGGGGAAGCTTTCTTT.

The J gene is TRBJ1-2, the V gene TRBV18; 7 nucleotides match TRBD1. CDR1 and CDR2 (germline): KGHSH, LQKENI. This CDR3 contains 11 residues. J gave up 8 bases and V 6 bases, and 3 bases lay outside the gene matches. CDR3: CASSTGKGYTF. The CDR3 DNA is TGTGCCAGCTCGACAGGGAAGGGCTACACCTTC. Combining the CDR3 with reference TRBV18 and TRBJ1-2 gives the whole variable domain NAGVMQNPRHLVRRRGQEARLRCSPMKGHSHVYWYRQLPEEGLKFMVYLQKENIIDESGMPKERFSAEFPKEGPSILRIQQVVRGDSAAYFCASSTGKGYTFGSGTRLTVV.

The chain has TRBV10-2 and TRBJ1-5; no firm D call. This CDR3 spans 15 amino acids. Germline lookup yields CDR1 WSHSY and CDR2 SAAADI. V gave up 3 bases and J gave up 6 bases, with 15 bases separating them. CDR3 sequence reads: CASSDLSDRAQPQHF. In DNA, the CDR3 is TGCGCCAGCAGTGATTTAAGTGATAGGGCTCAGCCCCAGCATTTT.

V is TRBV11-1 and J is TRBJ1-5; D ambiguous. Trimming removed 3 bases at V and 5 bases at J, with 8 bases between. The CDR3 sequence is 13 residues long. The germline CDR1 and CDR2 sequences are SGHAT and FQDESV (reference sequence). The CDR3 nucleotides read TGTGCCAGCAGCTTGTCTCTTCATCAGCCCCAGCATTTT. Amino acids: CASSLSLHQPQHF.

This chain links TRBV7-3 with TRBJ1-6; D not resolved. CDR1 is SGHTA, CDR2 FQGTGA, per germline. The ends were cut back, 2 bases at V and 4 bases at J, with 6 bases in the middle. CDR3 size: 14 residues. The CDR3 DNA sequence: TGTGCCAGCAGCTTAGCGGGATATAATTCACCCCTCCACTTT. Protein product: CASSLAGYNSPLHF.

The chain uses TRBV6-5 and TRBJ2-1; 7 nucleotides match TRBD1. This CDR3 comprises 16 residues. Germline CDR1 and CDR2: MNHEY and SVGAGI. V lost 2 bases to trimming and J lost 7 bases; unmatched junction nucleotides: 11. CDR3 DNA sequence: TGTGCCAGCAGTTACGAATACGGACAGGCTGGGAATGAGCAGTTCTTC. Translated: CASSYEYGQAGNEQFF.

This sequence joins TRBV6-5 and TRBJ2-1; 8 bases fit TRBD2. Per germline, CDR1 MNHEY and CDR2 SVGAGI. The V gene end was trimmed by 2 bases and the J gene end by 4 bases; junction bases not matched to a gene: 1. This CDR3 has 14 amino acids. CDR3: CASSYERGYNEQFF. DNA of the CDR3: TGTGCCAGCAGTTACGAGCGGGGGTACAATGAGCAGTTCTTC.

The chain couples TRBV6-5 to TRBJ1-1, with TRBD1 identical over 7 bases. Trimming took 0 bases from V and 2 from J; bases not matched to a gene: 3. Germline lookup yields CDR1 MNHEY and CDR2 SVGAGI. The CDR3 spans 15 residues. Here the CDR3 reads CASSYSRGRNTEAFF. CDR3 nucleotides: TGTGCCAGCAGTTACTCGAGGGGGCGTAACACTGAAGCTTTCTTT.

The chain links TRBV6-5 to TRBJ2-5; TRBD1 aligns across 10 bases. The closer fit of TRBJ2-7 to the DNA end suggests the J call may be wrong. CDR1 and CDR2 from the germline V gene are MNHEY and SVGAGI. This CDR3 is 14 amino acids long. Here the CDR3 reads CASSNDRGPNEQYF. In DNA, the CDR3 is TGTGCCAGCAGTAACGACAGGGGGCCCAACGAGCAGTACTTC.